This TCR beta chain was captured in a study of blood T cell repertoires in COVID-19. Whole-study context: The study drew acute and convalescent COVID-19 samples from the United States, Italy and Spain.

From germline, CDR1 is SGHNT and CDR2 YYREEE (reference sequence). There are 14 residues in the CDR3. V was pared by 3 bases and J by 4 bases, with 13 bases between. Only in-frame clones appear in the TCRdb table, and some are missing; sequencing was by immunoSEQ multiplex PCR. The data show roughly 230,000 clones, around 84% seen once. No more than 2 weeks before study entry, exposed participants had met a case of COVID-19. The chain is built from TRBV5-4 and TRBJ2-5, with D possibly being TRBD2 (5 bases). This TCR came from a woman between 50 and 59 years old who had been exposed to COVID-19. The sequenced sample consisted of PBMCs or T cells enriched from blood (not recorded which). CDR3 region: CASSSIREAETQYF. Here the CDR3 DNA reads TGTGCCAGCAGCTCGATCCGGGAAGCAGAGACCCAGTACTTC.